The 4 T cell receptor beta chains given below trace back to one sample, sequenced in a study of CD8 T cells in ankylosing spondylitis listed by TCRdb under 2017. Results the study describes overall, beyond this receptor: A TCR beta motif of several highly homologous amino acid variants appeared characteristic of blood from ankylosing spondylitis patients.

Which antigens these TCRs recognize remains unknown. The library was generated by 5' RACE. Sequencing was carried out with an Illumina HiSeq 2500. Using fastp at Q25 and MiXCR, TCRdb reprocessed the public reads and kept productive beta chains. Rows merge per CDR3 protein into single entries with the most common DNA and genes. The sample contains about 330,000 distinct CDR3 sequences, 6.5% to 10% of them found a single time. The ten top clones hold approximately 14% of the sample. Sequencing input: blood, either unsorted or a sorted T cell fraction (not recorded which). The origin of the receptors is a male donor with ankylosing spondylitis.

This clonotype showed up just a few times. The V call is TRBV6-5, the J call TRBJ2-5; D tentatively reads TRBD1 or TRBD2 (5 bases each). With 4 bases removed from V and 4 bases from J, the gap between germline ends came to 19 bases. This CDR3 is built from 16 residues. Germline assignment: CDR1 MNHEY and CDR2 SVGAGI. The CDR3 reads CASSSPRVGGGETQYF. CDR3 DNA: TGTGCCAGCAGTTCCCCCAGGGTCGGTGGAGGAGAGACCCAGTACTTC.

This clonotype has only one observation. The V and J genes are TRBV4-3 and TRBJ2-7, with 14 bases lining up with TRBD2. The CDR3 is 18 amino acids. Germline V gene lookup returns CDR1 LGHNA and CDR2 YSLEER. The V segment lost 2 bases and the J segment 3 bases; nucleotides outside the gene matches: 9. The CDR3 nucleotides read TGCGCCAGCAGCCAAAGACTAGCGGGAGGGCCTGGTTACTACGAGCAGTACTTC. As protein: CASSQRLAGGPGYYEQYF.

This chain links TRBV12-3 or TRBV12-4 with TRBJ2-1; 7 positions match TRBD2. Trimming took 7 bases from V and 3 from J; bases not matched to a gene: 6. The CDR3 is 14 residues long. CDR3 residues: CASTGTIIYNEQFF. In nucleotides, the CDR3 is TGTGCCAGCACCGGGACTATTATCTACAATGAGCAGTTCTTC.

This clonotype has more than one count but fewer than ten. V gene TRBV7-9 combines with J gene TRBJ1-3; D gene unclear. Germline CDR1 reads SEHNR; CDR2 reads FQNEAQ (reference sequence). This CDR3 contains 13 residues. V was shortened by 7 bases and J by 0 bases, with 7 bases between the two germline ends. CDR3 residues: CASTPTSGNTIYF. CDR3 nucleotides: TGTGCCAGCACCCCCACCTCTGGAAACACCATATATTTT.